This is a list of T cell receptor beta chains from one sample in a study of blood T cell repertoires in COVID-19. Sequenced by immunoSEQ multiplex PCR; TCRdb stores in-frame clones only, minus some. Of fewer than 250,000 clones in the sample, around 80% were seen once. The specimen was peripheral blood. The receptors come from a middle-aged man with active or convalescent COVID-19. Each CDR3 is given with its conserved first and last residue.

v_gene	j_gene	CDR3aa
TRBV18	TRBJ2-5	CASSPGTGGSETQYF
TRBV14	TRBJ2-7	CASSQGQDISYEQYF
TRBV6-5	TRBJ1-1	CASQGYGTEAFF
TRBV19	TRBJ1-3	CASSIQGRPSSGNTIYF
TRBV5-1	TRBJ2-7	CASSWGTGGIEQYF
TRBV15	TRBJ2-1	CATSLRRGGTSPYNEQFF
TRBV9	TRBJ2-6	CASSVRSGANVLTF
TRBV7-2	TRBJ1-1	CASSLVGGNTEAFF
TRBV19	TRBJ1-5	CASSIGQPQHF
TRBV6-5	TRBJ2-1	CASSPRGYNEQFF
TRBV28	TRBJ1-4	CASSSPGVTNEKLFF
TRBV15	TRBJ1-2	CATSSSPGTVYGYTF
TRBV4-3	TRBJ1-2	CASSQKGGRLYGYTF
TRBV21-1	TRBJ1-1	CASSKAEVRNTEAFF
TRBV14	TRBJ1-1	CASSQQAGTEAFF
TRBV7-9	TRBJ2-4	CASSLGQSKNIQYF
TRBV5-8	TRBJ1-6	CASSLLGQGPYNSPLHF
TRBV9	TRBJ1-1	CASSVVPRPDGTEAFF
TRBV24-1	TRBJ2-3	CATSETGTRSDTQYF
TRBV30	TRBJ2-1	CAWRARWASGGANEQFF
TRBV25-1	TRBJ2-3	CASRGTGIKNTQYF
TRBV19	TRBJ2-1	CASSMAWGMSGSSYNEQFF
TRBV18	TRBJ1-1	CASSGQGAVTEAFF
TRBV29-1	TRBJ1-2	CSVEGQDYGYTF
TRBV7-6	TRBJ2-7	CASSSPRAGGREQYF
TRBV7-9	TRBJ2-6	CASSRLYRGTSSGANVLTF
TRBV10-3	TRBJ2-7	CAISSSGGEMYEQYF
TRBV6-5	TRBJ1-5	CASSYSGANNQPQHF
TRBV4-1	TRBJ1-2	CASSQWGGLGQASNYGYTF
TRBV30	TRBJ2-1	CAWSVIGGLNEQFF
TRBV5-1	TRBJ1-5	CASSAGTGGYSNQPQHF
TRBV7-2	TRBJ1-1	CASSLLAVNTEAFF
TRBV7-6	TRBJ2-7	CASSLGSLGTSGDYEQYF
TRBV3-1/TRBV3-2	TRBJ1-5	CASSPSTGNQPQHF
TRBV6-2/TRBV6-3	TRBJ2-7	CASSYPSYEQYF
TRBV6-5	TRBJ2-3	CASSSLGLANTDTQYF
TRBV5-6	TRBJ1-4	CASSLVTGFNEKLFF
TRBV29-1	TRBJ2-3	CSALLAGGWTDTQYF
TRBV6-6	TRBJ1-2	CASSYRQGEGHGYTF
TRBV25-1	TRBJ2-3	CASSRTGDADTQYF
TRBV2	TRBJ1-4	CASSDRVTNEKLFF
TRBV28	TRBJ1-1	CASSYHSNSGTGGVRAFF
TRBV5-1	TRBJ2-2	CASSLLGEGTGELFF
TRBV5-1	TRBJ1-1	CASSLDGMNTEAFF
TRBV5-1	TRBJ2-7	CASSFGATYEQYF
TRBV28	TRBJ1-3	CASSSTGGAGNTIYF
TRBV11-2	TRBJ1-4	CASSLLLNEKLFF
TRBV10-2	TRBJ1-5	CASSGTGGVQPQHF
TRBV19	TRBJ1-4	CASSFQGGEKLFF
TRBV11-2	TRBJ2-5	CATEPGGKETQYF
TRBV27	TRBJ1-1	CASSLQENTEAFF
TRBV19	TRBJ1-1	CASSLKTGSEAFF
TRBV20-1	TRBJ2-7	CSACDSSEQYF
TRBV14	TRBJ2-1	CASSQDRGTVYNEQFF
TRBV7-2	TRBJ1-2	CASSLESGTLYGYTF
TRBV30	TRBJ2-2	CAWVGLTGELFF
TRBV2	TRBJ1-2	CASSSGQDANYGYTF
TRBV7-6	TRBJ1-4	CASSLRTGFPNEKLFF
TRBV5-1	TRBJ2-2	CASSLESRPVGELFF
TRBV7-9	TRBJ2-3	CASSRTGSTDTQYF